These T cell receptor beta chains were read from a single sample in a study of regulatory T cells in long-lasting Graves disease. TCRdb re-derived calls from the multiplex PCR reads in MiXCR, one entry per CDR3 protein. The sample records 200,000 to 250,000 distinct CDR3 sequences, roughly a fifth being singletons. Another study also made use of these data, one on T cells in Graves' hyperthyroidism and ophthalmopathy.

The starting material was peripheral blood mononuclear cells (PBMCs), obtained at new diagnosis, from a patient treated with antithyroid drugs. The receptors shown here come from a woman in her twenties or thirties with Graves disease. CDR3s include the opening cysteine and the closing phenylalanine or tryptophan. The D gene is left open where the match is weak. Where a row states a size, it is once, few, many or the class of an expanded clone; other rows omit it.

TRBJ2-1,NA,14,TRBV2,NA,TGTGCCAGCAGTGTGAGGGGCTCCTACAATGAGCAGTTCTTC,CASSVRGSYNEQFF
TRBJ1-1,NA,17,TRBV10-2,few,TGCGCCAGCAGTGTAAATGGCAGGGGAGAAGTGAACACTGAAGCTTTCTTT,CASSVNGRGEVNTEAFF
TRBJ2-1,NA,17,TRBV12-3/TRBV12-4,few,TGTGCCAGCAGTTCCATCCCGGGGAGCGCGAGTCACAATGAGCAGTTCTTC,CASSSIPGSASHNEQFF
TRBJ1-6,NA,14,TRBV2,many,TGTGCCAGCATGGGAGACAGAAATAATTCACCCCTCCACTTT,CASMGDRNNSPLHF
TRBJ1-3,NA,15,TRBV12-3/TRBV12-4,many,TGTGCCAGCAGTTTGCGGGCTACGGGCGGAAACACCATATATTTT,CASSLRATGGNTIYF
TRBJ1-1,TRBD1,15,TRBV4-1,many,TGCGCCAGCAGCCGAACAGGGGAGACTTCCGGGGAAGCTTTCTTT,CASSRTGETSGEAFF
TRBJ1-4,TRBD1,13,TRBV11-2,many,TGTGCCAGCAGCCCGACAGGGGTTGAAAAACTGTTTTTT,CASSPTGVEKLFF
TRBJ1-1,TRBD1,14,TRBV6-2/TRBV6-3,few,TGTGCCAGCAGTTACCGGACAGGGAGCACTGAAGCTTTCTTT,CASSYRTGSTEAFF
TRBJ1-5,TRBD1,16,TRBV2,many,TGTGCCAGCAGAACCGGGACAGAGTTTTTAAATCAGCCCCAGCATTTT,CASRTGTEFLNQPQHF
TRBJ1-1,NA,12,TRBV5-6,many,TGTGCCAGCAGCTTCTTGGTGTCGGCTGCTTTCTTT,CASSFLVSAAFF
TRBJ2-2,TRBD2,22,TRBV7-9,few,TGTGCCAGCAGCTCCCGGAGGGCGGGGGGGCCCTTACAACTACCGAACACCGGGGAGCTGTTTTTT,CASSSRRAGGPLQLPNTGELFF
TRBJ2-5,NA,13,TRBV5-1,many,TGCGCCAGCAGCTTGAGGTCACAAGAGACCCAGTACTTC,CASSLRSQETQYF
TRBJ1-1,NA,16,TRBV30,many,TGTGCCTGGAGTTCACAGGTCCCTGGGAAGAACACTGAAGCTTTCTTT,CAWSSQVPGKNTEAFF
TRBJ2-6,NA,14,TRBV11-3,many,TGTGCCACCCGACCTTTCTCTGGGGCCAACGTCCTGACTTTC,CATRPFSGANVLTF
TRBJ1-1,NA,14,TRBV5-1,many,TGCGCCAGCAGCGAGGGCATCCCAGGGACTGAAGCTTTCTTT,CASSEGIPGTEAFF
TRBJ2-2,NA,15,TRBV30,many,TGTGCCTGGAGTGGGACTCCTTACGGGACCGGGGAGCTGTTTTTT,CAWSGTPYGTGELFF
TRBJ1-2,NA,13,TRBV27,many,TGTGCCAGCAGTTCGGGGCCTACCTATGGCTACACCTTC,CASSSGPTYGYTF
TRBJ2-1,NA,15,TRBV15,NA,TGTGCCACCAGCAGAGATCAAGGGGTCTACAATGAGCAGTTCTTC,CATSRDQGVYNEQFF
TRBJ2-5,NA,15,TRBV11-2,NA,TGTGCCAGCAGCCCCCCACAATCGTACCAAGAGACCCAGTACTTC,CASSPPQSYQETQYF
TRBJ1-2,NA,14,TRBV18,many,TGTGCCAGCTCACCAATCCAGGGTTTGGAGGGCTACACCTTC,CASSPIQGLEGYTF
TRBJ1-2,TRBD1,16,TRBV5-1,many,TGCGCCAGCAGCTTGGCCAATCCGGACAGGAGCTATGGCTACACCTTC,CASSLANPDRSYGYTF
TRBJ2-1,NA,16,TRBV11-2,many,TGTGCCAGCAGCAGATCCGGGACCCCTCCCTACAATGAGCAGTTCTTC,CASSRSGTPPYNEQFF
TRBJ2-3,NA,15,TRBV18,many,TGTGCCAGCTCACTTGGGAAGGGGGGCACAGATACGCAGTATTTT,CASSLGKGGTDTQYF
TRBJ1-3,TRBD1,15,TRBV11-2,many,TGTGCCAGCAGCTTCGAGGGGGCGCCTGGAAACACCATATATTTT,CASSFEGAPGNTIYF
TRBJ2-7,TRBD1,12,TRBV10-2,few,TGCGCCAGCAGTGGGGACAGGGCCGAGCAGTACTTC,CASSGDRAEQYF
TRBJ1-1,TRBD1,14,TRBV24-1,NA,TGTGCCACCAGGTCAGGGGGCGCGGACACTGAAGCTTTCTTT,CATRSGGADTEAFF
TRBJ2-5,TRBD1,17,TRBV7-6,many,TGTGCCAGCAGCTTTGCAGTAGGGACAGCGTACCAAGAGACCCAGTACTTC,CASSFAVGTAYQETQYF
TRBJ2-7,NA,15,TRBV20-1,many,TGCAGTGCTAGAGATCCACGGCTGGGGGGATACGAGCAGTACTTC,CSARDPRLGGYEQYF
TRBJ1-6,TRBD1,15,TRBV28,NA,TGTGCCAGCAGTTCCCTGAGGGGGCAATGGTCACCCCTCCACTTT,CASSSLRGQWSPLHF
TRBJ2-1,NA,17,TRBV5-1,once,TGCGCCAGCAGCTTGAGGGCAGGACTCCTATCCTACAATGAGCAGTTCTTC,CASSLRAGLLSYNEQFF
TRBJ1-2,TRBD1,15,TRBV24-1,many,TGTGCCACCAGTCCCTCTGACAGGGATCGCTATGGCTACACCTTC,CATSPSDRDRYGYTF
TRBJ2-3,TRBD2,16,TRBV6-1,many,TGTGCCAGCAGTGAACTTGTACTAGCGCGAGAAGATACGCAGTATTTT,CASSELVLAREDTQYF
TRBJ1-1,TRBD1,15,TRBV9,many,TGTGCCAGCAGCGTTACGGGACAGATGAACACTGAAGCTTTCTTT,CASSVTGQMNTEAFF
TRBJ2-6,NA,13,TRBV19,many,TGTGCCAGCCTGTTCTCTGGGGCCAACGTCCTGACTTTC,CASLFSGANVLTF
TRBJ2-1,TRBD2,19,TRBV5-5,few,TGTGCCAGCAGCCTCCACCTAGCGGGAGGCCCTACTTCCTACAATGAGCAGTTCTTC,CASSLHLAGGPTSYNEQFF
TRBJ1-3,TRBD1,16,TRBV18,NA,TGTGCCAGCTCACCCGGACAGGGGGCGAGTGGAAACACCATATATTTT,CASSPGQGASGNTIYF
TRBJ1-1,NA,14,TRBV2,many,TGTGCCAGCAGTTTTGTCCAGGGGAACACTGAAGCTTTCTTT,CASSFVQGNTEAFF
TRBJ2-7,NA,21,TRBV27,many,TGTGCCAGCAGCCCTTATATGGGCCCTGGCAGGGGCTCCCCTTATACCTACGAGCAGTACTTC,CASSPYMGPGRGSPYTYEQYF
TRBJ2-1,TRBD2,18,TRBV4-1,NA,TGCGCCAGTCTGCCGGGACTAGCGGGAGGGCCGAACTACAATGAGCAGTTCTTC,CASLPGLAGGPNYNEQFF
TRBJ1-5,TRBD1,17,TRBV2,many,TGTGCCAGCAGCTCCGGGACAGGGTATACCGACAATCAGCCCCAGCATTTT,CASSSGTGYTDNQPQHF
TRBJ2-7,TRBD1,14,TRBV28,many,TGTGCCAGCAGTACAGGGGTCCCCTCCTACGAGCAGTACTTC,CASSTGVPSYEQYF
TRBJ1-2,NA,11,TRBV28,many,TGTGCCAGCGGGGGGACCTATGGCTACACCTTC,CASGGTYGYTF
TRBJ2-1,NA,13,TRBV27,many,TGTGCCAGCAGTTTAGGGACCTACAATGAGCAGTTCTTC,CASSLGTYNEQFF
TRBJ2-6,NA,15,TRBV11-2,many,TGTGCCAGCTACCACCAAGGACCCGGGGCCAACGTCCTGACTTTC,CASYHQGPGANVLTF
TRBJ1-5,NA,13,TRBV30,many,TGTGCCTGGTCCGGGGGGGGTAATCAGCCCCAGCATTTT,CAWSGGGNQPQHF
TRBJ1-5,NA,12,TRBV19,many,TGTGCCAGTAGTATCGACACCAAGCCCCAGCATTTT,CASSIDTKPQHF
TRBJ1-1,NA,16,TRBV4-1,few,TGCGCCAGCAGCAACCCGGCCCGGGGGTTGAACACTGAAGCTTTCTTT,CASSNPARGLNTEAFF
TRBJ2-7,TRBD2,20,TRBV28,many,TGTGCCAGCAGTTTTATTAGCCCTCGACTAGCGGGTACGAATACCTACGAGCAGTACTTC,CASSFISPRLAGTNTYEQYF
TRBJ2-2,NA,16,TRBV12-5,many,TGTGCTAGTGGTTTGGCCTCGGGACATTGGACCGGGGAGCTGTTTTTT,CASGLASGHWTGELFF
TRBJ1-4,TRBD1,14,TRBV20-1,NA,TGCAGTGCTAGAGGACAGGGGAGGCGGGAAAAACTGTTTTTT,CSARGQGRREKLFF
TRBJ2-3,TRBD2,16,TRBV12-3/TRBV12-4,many,TGTGCCAGCAGTCCCCAGCGGGGGGCTAGCACAGATACGCAGTATTTT,CASSPQRGASTDTQYF
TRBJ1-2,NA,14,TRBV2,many,TGTGCCAGCAGCACAGACCCCTTTACGAGTGGCTACACCTTC,CASSTDPFTSGYTF
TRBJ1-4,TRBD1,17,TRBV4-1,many,TGCGCCAGCAGCCAAGATCGACAGGGGGCGCAGACTGAAAAACTGTTTTTT,CASSQDRQGAQTEKLFF